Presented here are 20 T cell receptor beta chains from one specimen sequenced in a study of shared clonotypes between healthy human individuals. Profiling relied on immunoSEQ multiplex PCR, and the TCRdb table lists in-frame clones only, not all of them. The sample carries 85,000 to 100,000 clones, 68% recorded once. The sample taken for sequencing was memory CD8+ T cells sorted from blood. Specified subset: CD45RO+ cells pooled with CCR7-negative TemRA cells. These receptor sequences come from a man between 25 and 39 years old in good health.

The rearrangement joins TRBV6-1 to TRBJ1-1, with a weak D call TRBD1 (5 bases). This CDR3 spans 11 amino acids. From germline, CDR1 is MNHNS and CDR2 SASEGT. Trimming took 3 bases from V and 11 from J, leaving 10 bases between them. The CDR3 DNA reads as TGTGCCAGCAGTGAGACCTACAGGGCTTTCTTT. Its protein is CASSETYRAFF.

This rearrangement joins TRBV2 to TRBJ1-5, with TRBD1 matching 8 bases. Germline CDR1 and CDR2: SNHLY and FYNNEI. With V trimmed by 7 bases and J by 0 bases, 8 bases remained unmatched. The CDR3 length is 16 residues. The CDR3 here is CASMGQDLYSNQPQHF. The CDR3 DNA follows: TGTGCCAGCATGGGACAGGATTTATATAGCAATCAGCCCCAGCATTTT.

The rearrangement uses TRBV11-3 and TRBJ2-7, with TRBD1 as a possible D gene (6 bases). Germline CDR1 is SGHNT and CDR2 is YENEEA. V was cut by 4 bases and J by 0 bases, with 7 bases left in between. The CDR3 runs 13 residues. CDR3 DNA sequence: TGTGCCAGCAGCTCAGGGGTCTCCTACGAGCAGTACTTC. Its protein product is CASSSGVSYEQYF.

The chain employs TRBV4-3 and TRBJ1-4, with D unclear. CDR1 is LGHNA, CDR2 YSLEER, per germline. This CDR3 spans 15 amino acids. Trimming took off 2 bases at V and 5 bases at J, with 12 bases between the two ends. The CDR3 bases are TGCGCCAGCAGCCAAACCCAAACTAGAAATGAAAAACTGTTTTTT. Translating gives CASSQTQTRNEKLFF.

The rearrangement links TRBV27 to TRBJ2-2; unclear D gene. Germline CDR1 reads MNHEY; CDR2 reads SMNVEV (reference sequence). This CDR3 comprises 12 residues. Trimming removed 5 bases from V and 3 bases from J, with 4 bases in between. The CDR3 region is CASSPHTGELFF. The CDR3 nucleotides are TGTGCCAGCAGTCCTCACACCGGGGAGCTGTTTTTT.

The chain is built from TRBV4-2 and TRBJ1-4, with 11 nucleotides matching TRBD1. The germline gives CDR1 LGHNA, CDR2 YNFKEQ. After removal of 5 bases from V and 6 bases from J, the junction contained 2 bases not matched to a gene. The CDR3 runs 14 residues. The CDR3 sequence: CASSTGQGDEKLFF. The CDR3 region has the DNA TGTGCCAGCAGCACGGGACAGGGGGATGAAAAACTGTTTTTT.

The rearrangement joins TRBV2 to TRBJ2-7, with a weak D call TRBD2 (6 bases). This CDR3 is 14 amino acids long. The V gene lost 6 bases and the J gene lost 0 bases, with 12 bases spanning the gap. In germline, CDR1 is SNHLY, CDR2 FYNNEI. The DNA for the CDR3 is TGTGCCAGCAGCAGGGACTCTCTCTCCTACGAGCAGTACTTC. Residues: CASSRDSLSYEQYF.

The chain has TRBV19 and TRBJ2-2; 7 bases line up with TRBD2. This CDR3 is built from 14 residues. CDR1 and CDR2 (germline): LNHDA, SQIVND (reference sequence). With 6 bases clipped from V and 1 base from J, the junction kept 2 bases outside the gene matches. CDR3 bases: TGTGCCAGTAGGGTAGCGGGGAACACCGGGGAGCTGTTTTTT. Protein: CASRVAGNTGELFF.

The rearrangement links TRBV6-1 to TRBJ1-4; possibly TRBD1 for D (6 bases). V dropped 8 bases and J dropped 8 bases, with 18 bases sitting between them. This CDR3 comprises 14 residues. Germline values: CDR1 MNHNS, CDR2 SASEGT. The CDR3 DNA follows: TGTGCCAGCGACAGGCAGGGCGGAGTGGAAAAACTGTTTTTT. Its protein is CASDRQGGVEKLFF.

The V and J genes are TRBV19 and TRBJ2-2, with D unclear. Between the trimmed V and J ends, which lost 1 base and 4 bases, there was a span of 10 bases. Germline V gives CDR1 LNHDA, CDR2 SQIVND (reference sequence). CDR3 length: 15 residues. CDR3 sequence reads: CASSIGFGLTGELFF. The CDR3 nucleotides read TGTGCCAGTAGTATAGGGTTTGGCCTCACCGGGGAGCTGTTTTTT.

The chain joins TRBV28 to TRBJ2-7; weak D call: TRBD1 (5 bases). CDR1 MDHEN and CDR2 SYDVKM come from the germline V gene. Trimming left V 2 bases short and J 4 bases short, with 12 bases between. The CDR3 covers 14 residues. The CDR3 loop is CASSLKGAGYEQYF. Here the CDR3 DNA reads TGTGCCAGCAGTTTAAAAGGGGCCGGGTACGAGCAGTACTTC.

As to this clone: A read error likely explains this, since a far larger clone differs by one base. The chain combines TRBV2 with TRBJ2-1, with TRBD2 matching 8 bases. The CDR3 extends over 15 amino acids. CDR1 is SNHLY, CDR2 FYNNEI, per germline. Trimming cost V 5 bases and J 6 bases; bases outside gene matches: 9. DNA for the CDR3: TGTGCCAGCAGTCTGCTAGGACGGGGGGGCAATGAGCAGTTCTTC. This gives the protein CASSLLGRGGNEQFF.

The CDR3 coding sequence is TGTGCCAGCAGTGCCGGGGCAGGGGGCTACGAGCAGTACTTC. This sequence encodes CASSAGAGGYEQYF. The rearrangement uses TRBV6-5 and TRBJ2-7; TRBD1 matches at 7 bases. Trimming cost V 5 bases and J 3 bases; bases outside gene matches: 7. The CDR3 covers 14 residues. The V gene's germline CDR1 is MNHEY and CDR2 SVGAGI.

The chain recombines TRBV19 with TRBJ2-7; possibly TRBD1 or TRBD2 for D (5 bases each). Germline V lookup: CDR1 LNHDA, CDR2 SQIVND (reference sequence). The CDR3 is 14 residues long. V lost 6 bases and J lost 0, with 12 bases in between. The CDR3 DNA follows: TGTGCCAGTAGGCCTTGGGACGCCTCCTACGAGCAGTACTTC. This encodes CASRPWDASYEQYF.

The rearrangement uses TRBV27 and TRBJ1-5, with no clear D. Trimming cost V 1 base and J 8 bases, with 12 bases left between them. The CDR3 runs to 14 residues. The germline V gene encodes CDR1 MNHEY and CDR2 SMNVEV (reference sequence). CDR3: CASSLFGVGEPQHF. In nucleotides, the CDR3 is TGTGCCAGCAGTTTATTTGGGGTCGGGGAGCCCCAGCATTTT.

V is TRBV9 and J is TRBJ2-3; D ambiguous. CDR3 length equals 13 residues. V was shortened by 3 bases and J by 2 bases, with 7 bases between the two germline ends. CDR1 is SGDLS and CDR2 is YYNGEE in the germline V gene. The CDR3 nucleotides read TGTGCCAGCAGCGCGTCCCCCACAGATACGCAGTATTTT. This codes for CASSASPTDTQYF.

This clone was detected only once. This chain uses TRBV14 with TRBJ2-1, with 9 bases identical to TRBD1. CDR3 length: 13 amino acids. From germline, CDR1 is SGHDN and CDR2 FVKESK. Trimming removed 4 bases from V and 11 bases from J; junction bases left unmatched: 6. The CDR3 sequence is CASSRVQGAQQFF. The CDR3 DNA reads TGTGCCAGCAGCCGAGTACAGGGGGCTCAGCAGTTCTTC.

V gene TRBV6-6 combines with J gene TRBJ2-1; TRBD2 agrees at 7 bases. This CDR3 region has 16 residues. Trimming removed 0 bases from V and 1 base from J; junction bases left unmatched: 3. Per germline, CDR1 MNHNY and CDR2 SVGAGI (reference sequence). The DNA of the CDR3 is TGTGCCAGCAGTTACTCGCGGGAGACGTCCTACAATGAGCAGTTCTTC. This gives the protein CASSYSRETSYNEQFF.

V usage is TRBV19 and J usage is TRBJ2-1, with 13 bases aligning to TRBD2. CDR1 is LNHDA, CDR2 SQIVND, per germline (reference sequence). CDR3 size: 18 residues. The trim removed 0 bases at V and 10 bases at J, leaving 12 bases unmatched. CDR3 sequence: CASSIDHGTSGIWVEQFF. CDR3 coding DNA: TGTGCCAGTAGTATAGATCATGGGACTAGCGGGATCTGGGTGGAGCAGTTCTTC.

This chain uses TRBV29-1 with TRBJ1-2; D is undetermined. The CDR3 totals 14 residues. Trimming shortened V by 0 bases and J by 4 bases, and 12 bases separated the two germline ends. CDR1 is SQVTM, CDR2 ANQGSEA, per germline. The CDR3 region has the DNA TGCAGCGTTGAAGATCCGGGCCGAGGCTATGGCTACACCTTC. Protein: CSVEDPGRGYGYTF. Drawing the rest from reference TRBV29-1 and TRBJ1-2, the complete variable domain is SAVISQKPSRDICQRGTSLTIQCQVDSQVTMMFWYRQQPGQSLTLIATANQGSEATYESGFVIDKFPISRPNLTFSTLTVSNMSPEDSSIYLCSVEDPGRGYGYTFGSGTRLTVV.